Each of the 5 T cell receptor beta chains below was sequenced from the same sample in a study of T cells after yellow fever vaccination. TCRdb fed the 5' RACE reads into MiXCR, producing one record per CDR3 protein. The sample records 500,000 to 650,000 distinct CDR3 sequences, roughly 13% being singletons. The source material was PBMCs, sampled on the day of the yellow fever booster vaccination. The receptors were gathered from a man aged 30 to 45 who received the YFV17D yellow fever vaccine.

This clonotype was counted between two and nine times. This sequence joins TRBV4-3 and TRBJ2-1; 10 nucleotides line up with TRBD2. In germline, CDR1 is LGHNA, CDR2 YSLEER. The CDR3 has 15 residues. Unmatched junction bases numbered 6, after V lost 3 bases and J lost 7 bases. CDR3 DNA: TGCGCCAGCAGCCAGAGTACTAGCGGGATGAATGAGCAGTTCTTC. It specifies CASSQSTSGMNEQFF.

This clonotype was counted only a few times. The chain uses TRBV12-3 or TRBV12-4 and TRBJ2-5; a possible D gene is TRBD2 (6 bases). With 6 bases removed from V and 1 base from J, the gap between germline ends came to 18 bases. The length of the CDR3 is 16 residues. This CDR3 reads CASSPDGGSFQETQYF. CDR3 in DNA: TGTGCCAGCAGCCCCGATGGGGGGAGCTTCCAAGAGACCCAGTACTTC.

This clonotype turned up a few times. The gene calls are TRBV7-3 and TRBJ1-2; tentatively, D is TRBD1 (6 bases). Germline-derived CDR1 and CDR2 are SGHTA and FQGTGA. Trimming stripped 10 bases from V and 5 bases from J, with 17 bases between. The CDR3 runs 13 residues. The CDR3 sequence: CAKGAGRGYGYTF. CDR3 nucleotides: TGTGCCAAAGGGGCAGGGAGGGGGTATGGCTACACCTTC.

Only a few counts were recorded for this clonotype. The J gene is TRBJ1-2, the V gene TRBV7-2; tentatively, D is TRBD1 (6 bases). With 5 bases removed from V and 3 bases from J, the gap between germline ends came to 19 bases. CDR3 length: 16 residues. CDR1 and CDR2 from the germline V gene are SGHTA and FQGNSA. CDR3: CASSPGGTGRDYGYTF. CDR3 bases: TGTGCCAGCAGCCCGGGGGGAACAGGGAGGGACTATGGCTACACCTTC. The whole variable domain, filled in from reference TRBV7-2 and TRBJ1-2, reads GAGVSQSPSNKVTEKGKDVELRCDPISGHTALYWYRQSLGQGLEFLIYFQGNSAPDKSGLPSDRFSAERTGGSVSTLTIQRTQQEDSAVYLCASSPGGTGRDYGYTFGSGTRLTVV.

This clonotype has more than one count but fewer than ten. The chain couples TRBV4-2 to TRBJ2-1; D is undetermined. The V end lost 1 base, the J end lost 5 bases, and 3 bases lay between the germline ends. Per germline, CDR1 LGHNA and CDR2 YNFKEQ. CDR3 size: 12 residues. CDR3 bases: TGTGCCAGCAGCCAAGGTGACAATGAGCAGTTCTTC. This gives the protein CASSQGDNEQFF.